This TCR beta chain originates from a study of T cell changes during pregnancy in multiple sclerosis. Per germline, CDR1 SGHTA and CDR2 FQGNSA. The CDR3 covers 15 residues. V was clipped by 0 bases and J by 9 bases; unmatched bases: 2. Produced via immunoSEQ multiplex PCR; TCRdb's table is partial and in-frame only. The sample carries some 73,000 clones, 80% to 95% recorded once. The rearrangement uses TRBV7-2 and TRBJ1-6; TRBD1 agrees at 10 bases. The sample in question was peripheral blood, obtained in the third trimester of pregnancy. This clonotype was obtained from a female donor in good health, enrolled as a control in a pregnancy study. The CDR3 DNA follows: TGTGCCAGCAGCTTAGCGGGACAGGGGAGTTCACCCCTCCACTTT. As protein: CASSLAGQGSSPLHF.